The 30 T cell receptor beta chains below come from one sample, sequenced in a study of type 1 regulatory T cells (dated by TCRdb to the early 2020s). Sequencing relied on an Illumina MiSeq. TCRdb reran the public reads through fastp at Q25 and MiXCR, keeping productive beta chains. Duplicate CDR3 protein sequences are folded into a single record with the most common DNA and genes. Counted in this sample were fewer than 30,000 distinct CDR3 sequences; 72% of them appeared once. Together, the top ten hold roughly 15% of the sample. The antigens these receptors bind are not known. Material: cultured T cells, either the whole culture or a sorted T cell fraction (not recorded which). The sample's cell subset or site label is to be understood as: Tr1-enriched cell product generated in vitro against host alloantigens. Receptors were obtained from a human donor in good health.

This sequence joins TRBV20-1 and TRBJ1-4; D is unresolved. This CDR3 is 14 amino acids long. Germline V gives CDR1 DFQATT, CDR2 SNEGSKA (reference sequence). V dropped 2 bases and J dropped 5 bases, with 12 bases sitting between them. CDR3 protein: CSARSDQRNEKLFF. CDR3 nucleotide sequence: TGCAGTGCTAGATCTGACCAGAGAAATGAAAAACTGTTTTTT.

This chain links TRBV27 with TRBJ2-3; 7 bases line up with TRBD2. There are 15 residues in the CDR3. The V gene's germline CDR1 is MNHEY and CDR2 SMNVEV (reference sequence). V trimming: 3 bases; J trimming: 1 base; junction bases outside the gene matches: 4. The CDR3, as DNA: TGTGCCAGCAGTTTGGCGGGGGACCGCACAGATACGCAGTATTTT. The encoded protein is CASSLAGDRTDTQYF.

About this clonotype itself: A read error may produce the germline difference seen at one junction end. The gene calls are TRBV5-1 and TRBJ2-1, with D perhaps being TRBD1 or TRBD2 (6 bases each). The CDR3 covers 14 residues. Germline V lookup: CDR1 SGHRS, CDR2 YFSETQ. CDR3 bases: TGCGCCAGCAGGTTGGAGGGGGGTAGCAATGAGCAGTTCTTC. Translating gives CASRLEGGSNEQFF.

This clonotype is labeled as medium-sized. The chain carries TRBV20-1 and TRBJ2-3; D is unresolved. The length of the CDR3 is 12 residues. The V gene's germline CDR1 is DFQATT and CDR2 SNEGSKA (reference sequence). V was clipped by 0 bases and J by 7 bases, with 8 bases between them. CDR3 in DNA: TGCAGTGCTAGAGACGACTTGAATACGCAGTATTTT. Amino acids: CSARDDLNTQYF.

The rearrangement joins TRBV15 to TRBJ2-5; maybe TRBD2 (5 bases). V was shortened by 1 base and J by 5 bases, with 17 bases between the two germline ends. The length of the CDR3 is 16 residues. CDR1 is LNHNV, CDR2 YYDKDF, per germline (reference sequence). CDR3 DNA sequence: TGTGCCACCAGCAGAGGCAGCGGAATCTCGCGCGAGACCCAGTACTTC. Translating gives CATSRGSGISRETQYF.

The chain carries TRBV7-2 and TRBJ1-1; no definite D call. The CDR3 spans 16 residues. V was clipped by 5 bases and J by 1 base, with 17 bases between them. In germline, CDR1 is SGHTA, CDR2 FQGNSA. In nucleotides, the CDR3 is TGTGCCAGCAGCCGATCTCCGATGGGCGGGAACACTGAAGCTTTCTTT. Translation: CASSRSPMGGNTEAFF.

The V and J genes are TRBV10-3 and TRBJ2-2, with TRBD2 matching over 13 bases. There are 17 residues in the CDR3. The germline CDR1 and CDR2 sequences are ENHRY and SYGVKD. The trim removed 6 bases at V and 0 bases at J, leaving 4 bases unmatched. The CDR3 DNA is TGTGCCATCAGCACGGGACTAGCGGGGTCGAACACCGGGGAGCTGTTTTTT. Residues: CAISTGLAGSNTGELFF.

J is TRBJ2-3 and V is TRBV10-3; D is uncertain. Deletions cut 5 bases from V and 2 bases from J, with 14 bases between. The CDR3 runs 15 residues. CDR1 and CDR2 (germline): ENHRY, SYGVKD. CDR3 region: CAISSLEQTTDTQYF. CDR3 nucleotides: TGTGCCATCAGTAGCCTCGAGCAAACCACAGATACGCAGTATTTT.

The CDR3: CASSLGWSTGELFF. The CDR3 DNA follows: TGCGCCAGCAGCTTGGGGTGGAGCACCGGGGAGCTGTTTTTT. J is TRBJ2-2 and V is TRBV5-1; no definite D call. From germline, CDR1 is SGHRS and CDR2 YFSETQ. V gave up 0 bases and J gave up 4 bases, with 7 bases separating them. This CDR3 contains 14 residues.

The chain links TRBV27 to TRBJ1-6; D is undetermined. The V gene lost 1 base and the J gene lost 5 bases, with 0 bases spanning the gap. The CDR3 consists of 12 residues. CDR1 is MNHEY and CDR2 is SMNVEV in the germline V gene (reference sequence). CDR3 protein: CASSLYNSPLHF. The DNA for the CDR3 is TGTGCCAGCAGTTTATATAATTCACCCCTCCACTTT.

The chain couples TRBV28 to TRBJ2-7, with 8 positions matching TRBD1. Germline CDR1 MDHEN, CDR2 SYDVKM. The CDR3 consists of 13 residues. Trimming removed 6 bases from V and 2 bases from J; junction bases left unmatched: 3. CDR3 DNA: TGTGCCAGCAGCCGGACAGGGACCTACGAGCAGTACTTC. It translates to CASSRTGTYEQYF.

V usage is TRBV19 and J usage is TRBJ2-5; D unresolved. V dropped 6 bases and J dropped 0 bases, with 8 bases sitting between them. Germline values: CDR1 LNHDA, CDR2 SQIVND (reference sequence). There are 13 residues in the CDR3. In nucleotides, the CDR3 is TGTGCCAGTAGGCTGGTTAACCAAGAGACCCAGTACTTC. It yields the protein CASRLVNQETQYF.

V and J are TRBV7-2 and TRBJ1-1; TRBD1 aligns across 7 bases. In germline, CDR1 is SGHTA, CDR2 FQGNSA. J gave up 1 base and V 5 bases, and 10 bases lay outside the gene matches. There are 16 residues in the CDR3. CDR3 nucleotide sequence: TGTGCCAGCAGCAAGTACTCCGGGACAGCGAACACTGAAGCTTTCTTT. Its protein product is CASSKYSGTANTEAFF.

The chain carries TRBV5-1 and TRBJ2-7; the D is unclear. The CDR3 covers 14 residues. Germline-derived CDR1 and CDR2 are SGHRS and YFSETQ. The V gene lost 4 bases and the J gene lost 0 bases, with 11 bases spanning the gap. In DNA form, the CDR3 reads TGCGCCAGCAGCCCCTCAAGGAGCTCCTACGAGCAGTACTTC. Its translation is CASSPSRSSYEQYF.

Sample share makes this clonotype medium-sized. V is TRBV20-1 and J is TRBJ1-5; 10 positions match TRBD1. Germline CDR1 is DFQATT and CDR2 is SNEGSKA (reference sequence). This CDR3 region has 18 residues. V was pared by 0 bases and J by 2 bases, with 10 bases of the junction left unmatched. CDR3 protein: CSARDRDRGSLGNQPQHF. The CDR3 bases are TGCAGTGCTAGAGATCGGGACAGGGGAAGTTTGGGCAATCAGCCCCAGCATTTT.

With regard to this clonotype: The junction departs from germline at one end; a sequencing error may be responsible. The chain uses TRBV27 and TRBJ2-1; a weak D match, TRBD1 (6 bases). CDR1 and CDR2 from the germline V gene are MNHEY and SMNVEV (reference sequence). The length of the CDR3 is 15 residues. CDR3 protein: CVSRLGGSSYNEQFF. CDR3 DNA: TGTGTCAGCAGATTAGGGGGAAGCTCCTACAATGAGCAGTTCTTC.

The chain employs TRBV29-1 and TRBJ2-1; 10 bases are shared with TRBD2. CDR1 is SQVTM, CDR2 ANQGSEA, per germline. J was trimmed by 4 bases and V by 3 bases; bases with no gene match: 3. This CDR3 has 14 residues. In DNA form, the CDR3 reads TGCAGCGTTGACCAACTAGCGGGGTACAATGAGCAGTTCTTC. This gives the protein CSVDQLAGYNEQFF.

The sample holds one count of this clonotype. V usage is TRBV27 and J usage is TRBJ2-7; a possible D gene is TRBD1 (6 bases). The CDR3 has 15 amino acids. V shed 3 bases and J shed 0 bases, with 12 bases lying between them. Germline assignment: CDR1 MNHEY and CDR2 SMNVEV (reference sequence). CDR3 amino acids: CASSFPGASSYEQYF. The CDR3 DNA sequence: TGTGCCAGCAGTTTCCCAGGGGCTTCCTCCTACGAGCAGTACTTC.

This clonotype has just a few counts. The gene calls are TRBV28 and TRBJ2-4, with D maybe TRBD2 (7 bases). The germline CDR1 and CDR2 sequences are MDHEN and SYDVKM. This CDR3 has 15 amino acids. The germline V and J ends were trimmed by 4 bases and 7 bases, with 17 bases remaining between them. As DNA, the CDR3 is TGTGCCAGCAGTTCATTAGCCGGGGGGCTGAACATTCAGTACTTC. This gives the protein CASSSLAGGLNIQYF.

This clonotype was recorded only once. The V gene is TRBV20-1, the J gene TRBJ2-1, with TRBD2 identical over 7 bases. This CDR3 has 15 amino acids. The junction had 8 bases not matched to a gene; V was cut back by 0 bases and J by 6 bases. Germline V CDR1 and CDR2: DFQATT, SNEGSKA (reference sequence). CDR3 residues: CSARERGVGRNEQFF. The CDR3 nucleotides read TGCAGTGCTAGAGAACGGGGGGTGGGCCGCAATGAGCAGTTCTTC.

About this clonotype: Given the absence of the conserved phenylalanine or tryptophan at the CDR3 end, a read error is likely. The chain uses TRBV3-1 and TRBJ1-2; 8 bases map to TRBD1. The J segment lost 2 bases and the V segment lost 1 base, leaving 9 bases of the junction unmatched. Germline V lookup: CDR1 LGHDT, CDR2 YNNKEL (reference sequence). There are 17 residues in the CDR3. For the CDR3, the DNA is TGTGCCAGCAGCCAAGGCGGCAGGGGGCGCGGAAACTATGGCTACACCCTC. Translating it yields CASSQGGRGRGNYGYTL.

This sequence joins TRBV12-3 or TRBV12-4 and TRBJ2-3; D remains ambiguous. Trimming stripped 6 bases from V and 4 bases from J, with 14 bases between. The CDR3 sequence is 14 residues long. CDR3 in DNA: TGTGCCAGCAGCCAGTCGCAGATAGCAGATACGCAGTATTTT. Protein sequence: CASSQSQIADTQYF.

In its sample, this clonotype ranks as medium-sized. J is TRBJ2-5 and V is TRBV20-1, with TRBD2 matching over 11 bases. Germline trimming cut 3 bases from V and 1 base from J; bases unmatched to any gene: 10. This CDR3 contains 17 residues. CDR1 is DFQATT, CDR2 SNEGSKA, per germline (reference sequence). The CDR3 region is CSARRPSGGRRQETQYF. The CDR3 nucleotides are TGCAGTGCTAGGCGTCCTAGCGGGGGGCGACGCCAAGAGACCCAGTACTTC.

The chain joins TRBV13 to TRBJ2-2; tentative D call: TRBD2 (6 bases). Trimming pared 5 bases from V and 5 bases from J, leaving 15 bases between. The CDR3 is made up of 15 amino acids. The germline CDR1 and CDR2 sequences are PRHDT and FYEKMQ (reference sequence). DNA for the CDR3: TGTGCCAGCAGCCCCCCGGGACTGATAACCGGGGAGCTGTTTTTT. Protein sequence: CASSPPGLITGELFF.

As to this clonotype: Relative to the germline gene, one junction end is altered; a read error may explain this. DNA for the CDR3: TGTGTCAGCAGCTTCGGTTCCTACGAGCAGTACTTC. It encodes CVSSFGSYEQYF. This chain links TRBV7-9 with TRBJ2-7, with D uncertain. Germline values: CDR1 SEHNR, CDR2 FQNEAQ (reference sequence). This CDR3 is built from 12 residues.

This clonotype was detected a few times. The V call is TRBV20-1, the J call TRBJ2-1; possible D gene TRBD2, 6 bases. CDR3 length equals 12 residues. The germline CDR1 and CDR2 sequences are DFQATT and SNEGSKA (reference sequence). V lost 0 bases and J lost 10, with 10 bases in between. The CDR3 DNA reads TGCAGTGCTAGAGATGATCTAGCGGAGCAGTTCTTC. Encoded protein: CSARDDLAEQFF.

V and J are TRBV5-1 and TRBJ1-1; 7 bases align to TRBD1. After removal of 0 bases from V and 1 base from J, the junction contained 6 bases not matched to a gene. Germline V lookup: CDR1 SGHRS, CDR2 YFSETQ. The CDR3 totals 16 residues. The CDR3 loop is CASSLVRGDRNTEAFF. CDR3 bases: TGCGCCAGCAGCTTGGTGAGGGGGGACAGGAACACTGAAGCTTTCTTT.

V is TRBV5-1 and J is TRBJ2-3; possibly TRBD2 for D (8 bases). Trimming removed 0 bases from V and 2 bases from J, with 16 bases in between. CDR3 length: 17 amino acids. The germline V gene encodes CDR1 SGHRS and CDR2 YFSETQ. The CDR3 coding sequence is TGCGCCAGCAGCTTGGCGGGGGGGACAGCGGTCACAGATACGCAGTATTTT. This encodes CASSLAGGTAVTDTQYF. Looking up the rest from reference TRBV5-1 and TRBJ2-3 gives the full variable domain: KAGVTQTPRYLIKTRGQQVTLSCSPISGHRSVSWYQQTPGQGLQFLFEYFSETQRNKGNFPGRFSGRQFSNSRSEMNVSTLELGDSALYLCASSLAGGTAVTDTQYFGPGTRLTVL.

The chain joins TRBV7-9 to TRBJ2-1; possible D gene TRBD1, 6 bases. The CDR3 totals 16 residues. Germline lookup yields CDR1 SEHNR and CDR2 FQNEAQ (reference sequence). V was clipped by 1 base and J by 2 bases, with 12 bases between them. Written as DNA, the CDR3 is TGTGCCAGCAGCTTAGTAAGGGGGACCCCCTACAATGAGCAGTTCTTC. It specifies CASSLVRGTPYNEQFF.

V gene TRBV4-3 combines with J gene TRBJ2-7; D is ambiguous. Trimming pared 3 bases from V and 3 bases from J, leaving 6 bases between. The CDR3 consists of 12 residues. Germline V gene data show CDR1 as LGHNA and CDR2 as YSLEER. CDR3 DNA sequence: TGCGCCAGCAGCCATTCTATCTACGAGCAGTACTTC. Protein sequence: CASSHSIYEQYF.